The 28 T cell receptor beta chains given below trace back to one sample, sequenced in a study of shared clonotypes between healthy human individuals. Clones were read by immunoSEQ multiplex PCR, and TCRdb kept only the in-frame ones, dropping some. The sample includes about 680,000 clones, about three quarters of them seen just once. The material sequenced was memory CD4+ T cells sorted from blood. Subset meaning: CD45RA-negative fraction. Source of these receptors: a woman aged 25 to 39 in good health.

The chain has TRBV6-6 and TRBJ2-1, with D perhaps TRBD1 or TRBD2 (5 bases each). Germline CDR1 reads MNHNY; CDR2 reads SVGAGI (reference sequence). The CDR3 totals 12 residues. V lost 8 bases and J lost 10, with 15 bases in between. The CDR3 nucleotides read TGTGCCAGCTACACTAAGGGGAGCGAGCAGTTCTTC. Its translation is CASYTKGSEQFF.

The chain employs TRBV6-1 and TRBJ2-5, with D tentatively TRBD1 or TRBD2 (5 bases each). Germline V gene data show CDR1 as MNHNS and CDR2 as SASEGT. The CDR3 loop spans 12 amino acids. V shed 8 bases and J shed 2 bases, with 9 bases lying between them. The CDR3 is CASEGLQETQYF. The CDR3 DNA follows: TGTGCCAGCGAGGGGCTACAAGAGACCCAGTACTTC.

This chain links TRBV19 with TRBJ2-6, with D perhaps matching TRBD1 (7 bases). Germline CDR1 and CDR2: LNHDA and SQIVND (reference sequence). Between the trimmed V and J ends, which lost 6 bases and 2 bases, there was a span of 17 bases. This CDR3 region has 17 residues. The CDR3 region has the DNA TGTGCCAGTAGCCCCCTTGGAGGGGGCACTGGGGCCAACGTCCTGACTTTC. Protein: CASSPLGGGTGANVLTF.

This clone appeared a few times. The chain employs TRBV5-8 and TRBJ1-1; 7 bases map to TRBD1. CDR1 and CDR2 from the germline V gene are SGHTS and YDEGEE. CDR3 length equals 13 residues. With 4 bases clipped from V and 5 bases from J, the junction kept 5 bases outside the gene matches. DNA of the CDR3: TGTGCCAGCAGCCTGACAGGGAGGACTGAAGCTTTCTTT. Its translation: CASSLTGRTEAFF.

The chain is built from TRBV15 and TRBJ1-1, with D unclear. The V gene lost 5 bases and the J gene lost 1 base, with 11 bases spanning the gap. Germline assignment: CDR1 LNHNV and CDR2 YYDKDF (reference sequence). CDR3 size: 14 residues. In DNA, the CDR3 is TGTGCCACCAGCGGTCCTCACGGGAACACTGAAGCTTTCTTT. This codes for CATSGPHGNTEAFF.

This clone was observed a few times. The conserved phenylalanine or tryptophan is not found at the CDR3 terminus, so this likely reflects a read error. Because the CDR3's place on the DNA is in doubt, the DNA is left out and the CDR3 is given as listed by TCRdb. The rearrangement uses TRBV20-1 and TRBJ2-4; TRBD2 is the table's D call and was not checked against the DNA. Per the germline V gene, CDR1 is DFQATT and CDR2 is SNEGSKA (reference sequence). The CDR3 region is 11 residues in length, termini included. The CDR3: CSATVSGTRGY.

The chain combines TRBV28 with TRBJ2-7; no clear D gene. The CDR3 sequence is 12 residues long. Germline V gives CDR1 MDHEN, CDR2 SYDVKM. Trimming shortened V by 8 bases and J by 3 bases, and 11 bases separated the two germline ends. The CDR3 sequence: CASSRTFYEQYF. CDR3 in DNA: TGTGCCAGCTCCCGGACGTTCTACGAGCAGTACTTC.

The CDR3: CSAGNEQFF. In DNA, the CDR3 is TGCAGCGCCGGGAATGAGCAGTTCTTC. The J gene is TRBJ2-1, the V gene TRBV29-1; D gene unclear. This CDR3 has 9 amino acids. In germline, CDR1 is SQVTM, CDR2 ANQGSEA. Trimming took off 7 bases at V and 7 bases at J, with 5 bases between the two ends.

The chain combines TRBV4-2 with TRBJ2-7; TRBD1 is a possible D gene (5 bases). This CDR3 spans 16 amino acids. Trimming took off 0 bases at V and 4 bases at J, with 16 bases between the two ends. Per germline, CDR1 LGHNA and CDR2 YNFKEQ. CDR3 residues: CASSQDPSAGQYEQYF. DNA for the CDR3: TGTGCCAGCAGCCAAGATCCTTCGGCAGGGCAATACGAGCAGTACTTC.

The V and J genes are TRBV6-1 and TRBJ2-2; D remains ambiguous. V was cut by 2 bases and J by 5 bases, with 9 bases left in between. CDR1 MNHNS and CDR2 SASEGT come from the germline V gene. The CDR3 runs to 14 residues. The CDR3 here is CASSETEETGELFF. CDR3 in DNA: TGTGCCAGCAGTGAAACAGAAGAAACCGGGGAGCTGTTTTTT.

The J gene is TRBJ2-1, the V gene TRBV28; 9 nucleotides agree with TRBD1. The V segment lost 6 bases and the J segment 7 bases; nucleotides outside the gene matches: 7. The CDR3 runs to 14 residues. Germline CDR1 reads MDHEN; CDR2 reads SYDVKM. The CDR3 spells CASRKDRGFNEQFF. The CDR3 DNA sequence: TGTGCCAGCAGAAAAGACAGGGGGTTTAATGAGCAGTTCTTC.

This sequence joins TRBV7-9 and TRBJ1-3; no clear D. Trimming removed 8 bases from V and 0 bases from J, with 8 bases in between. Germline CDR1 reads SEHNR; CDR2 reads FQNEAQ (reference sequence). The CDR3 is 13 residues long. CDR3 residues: CASALPSGNTIYF. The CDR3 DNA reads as TGTGCCAGCGCACTCCCCTCTGGAAACACCATATATTTT. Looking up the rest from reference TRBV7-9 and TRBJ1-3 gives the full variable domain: DTGVSQNPRHKITKRGQNVTFRCDPISEHNRLYWYRQTLGQGPEFLTYFQNEAQLEKSRLLSDRFSAERPKGSFSTLEIQRTEQGDSAMYLCASALPSGNTIYFGEGSWLTVV.

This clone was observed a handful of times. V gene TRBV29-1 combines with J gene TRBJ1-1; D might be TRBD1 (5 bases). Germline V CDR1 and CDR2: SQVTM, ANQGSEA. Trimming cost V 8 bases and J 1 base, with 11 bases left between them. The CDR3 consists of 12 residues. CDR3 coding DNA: TGCAGCACCATGGACACGAACACTGAAGCTTTCTTT. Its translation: CSTMDTNTEAFF.

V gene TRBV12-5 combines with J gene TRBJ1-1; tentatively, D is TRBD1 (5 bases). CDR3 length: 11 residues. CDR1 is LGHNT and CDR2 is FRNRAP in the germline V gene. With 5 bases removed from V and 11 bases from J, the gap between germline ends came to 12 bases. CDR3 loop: CASGDGAGAFF. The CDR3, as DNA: TGTGCTAGTGGTGACGGGGCGGGGGCTTTCTTT.

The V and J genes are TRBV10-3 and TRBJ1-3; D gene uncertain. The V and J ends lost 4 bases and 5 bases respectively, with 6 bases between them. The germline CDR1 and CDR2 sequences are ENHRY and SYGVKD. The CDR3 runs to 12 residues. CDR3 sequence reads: CAISGERNTIYF. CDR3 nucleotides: TGTGCCATCAGTGGGGAGCGAAACACCATATATTTT.

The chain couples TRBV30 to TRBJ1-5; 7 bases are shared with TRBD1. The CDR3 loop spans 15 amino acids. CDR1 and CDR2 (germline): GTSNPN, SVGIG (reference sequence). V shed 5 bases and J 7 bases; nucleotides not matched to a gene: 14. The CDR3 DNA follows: TGTGCCTGGCCTCCTCCCGGGACAGATAAACAGCCCCAGCATTTT. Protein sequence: CAWPPPGTDKQPQHF.

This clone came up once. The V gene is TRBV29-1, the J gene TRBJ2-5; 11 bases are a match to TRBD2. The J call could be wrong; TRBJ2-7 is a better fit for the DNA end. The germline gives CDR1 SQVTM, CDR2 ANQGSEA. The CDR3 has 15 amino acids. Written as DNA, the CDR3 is TGCAGCGTTATCCCCGGGACTAGCGGAGCCTACGAGCAGTACTTC. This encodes CSVIPGTSGAYEQYF.

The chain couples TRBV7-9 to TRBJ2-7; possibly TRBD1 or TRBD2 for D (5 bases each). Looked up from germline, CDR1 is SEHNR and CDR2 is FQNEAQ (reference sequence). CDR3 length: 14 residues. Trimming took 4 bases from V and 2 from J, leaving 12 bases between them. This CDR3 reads CASSSRTGPYEQYF. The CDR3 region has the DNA TGTGCCAGCAGCTCCCGGACGGGACCCTACGAGCAGTACTTC.

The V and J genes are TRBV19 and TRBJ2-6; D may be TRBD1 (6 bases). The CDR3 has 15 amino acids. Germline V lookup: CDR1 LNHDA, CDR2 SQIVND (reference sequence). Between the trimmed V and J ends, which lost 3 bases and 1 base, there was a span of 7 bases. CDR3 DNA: TGTGCCAGTAGTATCGACAGGTCTGGGGCCAACGTCCTGACTTTC. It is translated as CASSIDRSGANVLTF.

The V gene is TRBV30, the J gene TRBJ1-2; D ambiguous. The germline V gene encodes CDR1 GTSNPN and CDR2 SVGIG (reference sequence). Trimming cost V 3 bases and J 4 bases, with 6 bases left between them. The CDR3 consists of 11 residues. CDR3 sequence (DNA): TGTGCCTGGAGCCGAATCTATGGCTACACCTTC. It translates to CAWSRIYGYTF.

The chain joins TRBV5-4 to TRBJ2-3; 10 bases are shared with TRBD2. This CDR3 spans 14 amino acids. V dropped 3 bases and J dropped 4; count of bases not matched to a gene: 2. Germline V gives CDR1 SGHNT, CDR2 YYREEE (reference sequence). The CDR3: CASSSAGGPDTQYF. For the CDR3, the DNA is TGTGCCAGCAGCTCAGCGGGAGGGCCAGATACGCAGTATTTT.

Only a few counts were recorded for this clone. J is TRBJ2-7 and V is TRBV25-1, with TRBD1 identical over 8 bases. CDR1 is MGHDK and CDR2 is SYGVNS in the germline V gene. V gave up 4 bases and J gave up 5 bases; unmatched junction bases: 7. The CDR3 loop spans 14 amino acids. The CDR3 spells CASSGDRGFNEQYF. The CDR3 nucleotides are TGTGCCAGCAGTGGCGACAGGGGTTTCAACGAGCAGTACTTC.

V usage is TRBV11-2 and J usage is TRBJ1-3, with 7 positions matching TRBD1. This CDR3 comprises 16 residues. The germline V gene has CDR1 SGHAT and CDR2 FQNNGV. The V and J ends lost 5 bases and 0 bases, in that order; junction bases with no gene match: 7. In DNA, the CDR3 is TGTGCCAGCAGCGCTAGCTGGACAGGCTCTGGAAACACCATATATTTT. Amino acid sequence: CASSASWTGSGNTIYF.

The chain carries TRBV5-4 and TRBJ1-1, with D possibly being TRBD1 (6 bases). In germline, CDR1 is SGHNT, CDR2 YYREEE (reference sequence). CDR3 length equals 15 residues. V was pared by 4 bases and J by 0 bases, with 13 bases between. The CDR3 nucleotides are TGTGCCAGCAGCCTTCCTACAGGGCTGAACACTGAAGCTTTCTTT. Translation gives CASSLPTGLNTEAFF.

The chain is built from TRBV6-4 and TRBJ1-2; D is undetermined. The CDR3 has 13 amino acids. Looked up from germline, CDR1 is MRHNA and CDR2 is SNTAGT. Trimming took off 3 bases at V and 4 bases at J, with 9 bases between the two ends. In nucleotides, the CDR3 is TGTGCCAGCAGTGAAGGGTTTGGCTATGGCTACACCTTC. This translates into CASSEGFGYGYTF.

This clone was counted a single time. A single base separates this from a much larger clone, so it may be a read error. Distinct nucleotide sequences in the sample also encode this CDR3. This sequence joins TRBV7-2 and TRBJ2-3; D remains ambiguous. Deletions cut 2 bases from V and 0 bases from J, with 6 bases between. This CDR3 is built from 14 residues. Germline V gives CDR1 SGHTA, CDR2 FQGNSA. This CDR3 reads CASSLYLSTDTQYF. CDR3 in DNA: TGTGCCAGCAGCTTATATCTCAGCACAGATACGCAGTATTTT.

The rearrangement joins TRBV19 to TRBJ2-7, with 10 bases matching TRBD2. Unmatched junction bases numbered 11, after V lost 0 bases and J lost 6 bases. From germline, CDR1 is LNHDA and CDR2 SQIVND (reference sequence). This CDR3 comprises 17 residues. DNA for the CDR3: TGTGCCAGTAGTATAGATCCTCTCGCTAGCGGGAGTAGCGAGCAGTACTTC. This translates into CASSIDPLASGSSEQYF.

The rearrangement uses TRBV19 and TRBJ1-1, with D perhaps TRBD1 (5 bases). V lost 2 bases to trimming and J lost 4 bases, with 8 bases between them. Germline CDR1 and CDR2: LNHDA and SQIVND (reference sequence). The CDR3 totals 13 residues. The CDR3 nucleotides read TGTGCCAGTAGTATAAAGGGGATCACTGAAGCTTTCTTT. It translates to CASSIKGITEAFF.